One sample yielded the 20 T cell receptor beta chains listed below, sequenced in a study of OX40 agonist ivuxolimab in advanced cancers. TCRdb keeps only in-frame clones here, not all; method: immunoSEQ multiplex PCR. The table lists under 140,000 clones, roughly 90% of them singletons, with about 0.3% in the top ten. Here the sequenced sample was CD4+ or CD8+ T cells sorted from blood, taken in a trial of the OX40 agonist ivuxolimab. The receptors stem from an adult with an advanced solid tumor such as melanoma, head and neck, liver or kidney cancer.

This sequence joins TRBV25-1 and TRBJ2-7; unclear D gene. From germline, CDR1 is MGHDK and CDR2 SYGVNS. Deletions cut 4 bases from V and 1 base from J, with 8 bases between. This CDR3 region has 13 residues. The CDR3 DNA is TGTGCCAGCAGTGGACCGGGTTCCTACGAGCAGTACTTC. Its translation: CASSGPGSYEQYF.

In the case of this clone: This sample includes further DNA sequences coding for the same CDR3. The chain combines TRBV20-1 with TRBJ2-5; D unresolved. CDR3 length: 10 residues. V was clipped by 6 bases and J by 4 bases, with 6 bases between them. CDR1 DFQATT and CDR2 SNEGSKA come from the germline V gene (reference sequence). This CDR3 is CSASSETQYF. CDR3 DNA sequence: TGCAGTGCCTCGTCAGAGACCCAGTACTTC.

This chain connects TRBV21-1 to TRBJ2-5; the table gives TRBD1 as D, unverified against the DNA. TRBV21-1 is a pseudogene locus. The CDR3 consists of 17 residues. This CDR3 is CASSPWTLLPPQETQYF. CDR3 bases: TGTGCCAGCAGCCCATGGACACTTCTCCCCCCTCAAGAGACCCAGTACTTC.

The chain uses TRBV2 and TRBJ2-6; TRBD1 matches 8 bases. CDR1 is SNHLY and CDR2 is FYNNEI in the germline V gene. CDR3 length: 15 amino acids. Trimming took 6 bases from V and 4 from J; bases not matched to a gene: 5. CDR3 in DNA: TGTGCCAGCAGACTAGCAGGGGGCGGGGCCAACGTCCTGACTTTC. Translation: CASRLAGGGANVLTF. Supplemented by reference TRBV2 and TRBJ2-6, the full variable domain reads EPEVTQTPSHQVTQMGQEVILRCVPISNHLYFYWYRQILGQKVEFLVSFYNNEISEKSEIFDDQFSVERPDGSNFTLKIRSTKLEDSAMYFCASRLAGGGANVLTFGAGSRLTVL.

As DNA, the CDR3 is TGTGCCAGCACCGAGTGGGGGGATAGCAATCAGCCCCAGCATTTT. Its translation: CASTEWGDSNQPQHF. The chain combines TRBV6-1 with TRBJ1-5; TRBD1 might be the D (5 bases). The germline V gene encodes CDR1 MNHNS and CDR2 SASEGT. The V gene lost 7 bases and the J gene lost 0 bases, with 13 bases spanning the gap. The CDR3 sequence is 15 residues long.

V is TRBV14 and J is TRBJ1-4, with D maybe TRBD1 (6 bases). Trimming removed 1 base at V and 2 bases at J, with 11 bases between. The CDR3 sequence is 16 residues long. Germline V gives CDR1 SGHDN, CDR2 FVKESK. CDR3 region: CASSQGGQLTNEKLFF. For the CDR3, the DNA is TGTGCCAGCAGCCAAGGTGGACAGCTTACTAATGAAAAACTGTTTTTT.

There are a few counts of this clone. V usage is TRBV18 and J usage is TRBJ1-5, with D uncertain. Germline V gene data show CDR1 as KGHSH and CDR2 as LQKENI. This CDR3 region has 12 residues. V gave up 6 bases and J gave up 6 bases, with 9 bases separating them. DNA for the CDR3: TGTGCCAGCTCCCCCGAGCGTCAGCCCCAGCATTTT. Protein sequence: CASSPERQPQHF. The whole variable domain, remainder taken from reference TRBV18 and TRBJ1-5, is NAGVMQNPRHLVRRRGQEARLRCSPMKGHSHVYWYRQLPEEGLKFMVYLQKENIIDESGMPKERFSAEFPKEGPSILRIQQVVRGDSAAYFCASSPERQPQHFGDGTRLSIL.

The chain links TRBV7-2 to TRBJ1-2, with D unclear. The CDR3 has 12 residues. Trimming took off 5 bases at V and 6 bases at J, with 10 bases between the two ends. In germline, CDR1 is SGHTA, CDR2 FQGNSA. CDR3 protein: CASSIRSDGYTF. The CDR3 DNA follows: TGTGCCAGCAGCATCCGGTCGGATGGCTACACCTTC.

V gene TRBV6-1 combines with J gene TRBJ1-4, with a weak D call TRBD1 (5 bases). Germline CDR1 MNHNS, CDR2 SASEGT. The CDR3 is made up of 13 amino acids. Trimming removed 5 bases at V and 8 bases at J, with 12 bases between. The CDR3 loop reads CASSPQGGEKLFF. CDR3 DNA: TGTGCCAGCAGTCCCCAGGGCGGAGAAAAACTGTTTTTT.

The V and J genes are TRBV6-6 and TRBJ1-2; TRBD1 matches at 7 bases. Trimming cost V 2 bases and J 7 bases; bases outside gene matches: 1. The CDR3 consists of 12 residues. Germline V gives CDR1 MNHNY, CDR2 SVGAGI (reference sequence). In DNA form, the CDR3 reads TGTGCCAGCAGTTACGACAGGGCTGGCTACACCTTC. Amino acids: CASSYDRAGYTF.

The V and J genes are TRBV5-6 and TRBJ1-3; a weak D match, TRBD1 (5 bases). This CDR3 is built from 15 residues. V shed 1 base and J shed 3 bases, with 11 bases lying between them. Germline CDR1 SGHDT, CDR2 YYEEEE. For the CDR3, the DNA is TGTGCCAGCAGCTTGCCCGGGACGGGTGGAAACACCATATATTTT. The encoded protein is CASSLPGTGGNTIYF.

The chain couples TRBV11-3 to TRBJ2-1; the D call may be TRBD1 or TRBD2 (6 bases each). The length of the CDR3 is 16 residues. Germline loops: CDR1 SGHNT, CDR2 YENEEA. Deletions cut 1 base from V and 6 bases from J, with 16 bases between. This CDR3 reads CASSLGGALLSNEQFF. CDR3 DNA sequence: TGTGCCAGCAGCTTAGGGGGGGCCTTGCTAAGCAATGAGCAGTTCTTC.

This clone was detected only once. The V call is TRBV7-6, the J call TRBJ2-3, with 7 bases aligning to TRBD2. The CDR3 totals 17 residues. From germline, CDR1 is SGHVS and CDR2 FNYEAQ. V lost 4 bases, J lost 4 bases, and 14 bases stayed unmatched. CDR3 nucleotides: TGTGCCAGCAGCTCCGCCGGGACTACCTATGGGGCAGATACGCAGTATTTT. The encoded protein is CASSSAGTTYGADTQYF.

V gene TRBV4-1 combines with J gene TRBJ1-1; D possibly corresponds to TRBD1 (5 bases). Germline V gene lookup returns CDR1 MGHRA and CDR2 YSYEKL. Trimming shortened V by 1 base and J by 5 bases, and 20 bases separated the two germline ends. The CDR3 spans 17 residues. CDR3 loop: CASSQVGGLGEGTEAFF. The CDR3 coding sequence is TGCGCCAGCAGCCAAGTTGGAGGGTTAGGGGAGGGAACTGAAGCTTTCTTT.

V and J are TRBV5-4 and TRBJ2-7, with TRBD2 as a possible D gene (6 bases). CDR3 length: 14 residues. The V end lost 3 bases, the J end lost 4 bases, and 14 bases lay between the germline ends. Per germline, CDR1 SGHNT and CDR2 YYREEE (reference sequence). In DNA, the CDR3 is TGTGCCAGCAGCTCACGCCAGACTAGTTACGAGCAGTACTTC. Protein: CASSSRQTSYEQYF.

The chain employs TRBV7-9 and TRBJ2-7; D may be TRBD2 (6 bases). With 4 bases removed from V and 3 bases from J, the gap between germline ends came to 10 bases. CDR1 and CDR2 (germline): SEHNR, FQNEAQ (reference sequence). The CDR3 length is 13 residues. CDR3 amino acids: CASSYGLHYEQYF. The CDR3 coding sequence is TGTGCCAGCAGCTATGGACTACACTACGAGCAGTACTTC. Variable domain in full (rest from reference TRBV7-9 and TRBJ2-7): DTGVSQNPRHKITKRGQNVTFRCDPISEHNRLYWYRQTLGQGPEFLTYFQNEAQLEKSRLLSDRFSAERPKGSFSTLEIQRTEQGDSAMYLCASSYGLHYEQYFGPGTRLTVT.

This clone was counted only a few times. The chain uses TRBV19 and TRBJ1-1; a weak D match, TRBD1 (5 bases). This CDR3 spans 16 amino acids. Deletions cut 3 bases from V and 0 bases from J, with 14 bases between. Germline V lookup: CDR1 LNHDA, CDR2 SQIVND (reference sequence). CDR3 protein: CASSIFSQGLNTEAFF. DNA of the CDR3: TGTGCCAGTAGTATCTTCTCCCAGGGATTGAACACTGAAGCTTTCTTT.

This clone was counted a single time. The rearrangement uses TRBV5-1 and TRBJ1-1; D gene unclear. This CDR3 has 13 residues. V dropped 3 bases and J dropped 3 bases, with 9 bases sitting between them. Germline lookup yields CDR1 SGHRS and CDR2 YFSETQ. The CDR3 is CASSYGRDTEAFF. CDR3 nucleotides: TGCGCCAGCAGCTACGGGAGGGACACTGAAGCTTTCTTT.

The J gene is TRBJ2-1, the V gene TRBV5-1, with D possibly being TRBD1 (6 bases). The CDR3 runs 14 residues. Trimming removed 4 bases at V and 2 bases at J, with 10 bases between. Germline assignment: CDR1 SGHRS and CDR2 YFSETQ. This CDR3 reads CASSRSGAYNEQFF. The CDR3 DNA sequence: TGCGCCAGCAGCCGGTCAGGGGCCTACAATGAGCAGTTCTTC.

Note on this clone: A junction boundary mismatches the germline segment, possibly from a read error. The chain is built from TRBV11-2 and TRBJ2-5; no definite D call. This CDR3 region has 12 residues. Germline CDR1 and CDR2: SGHAT and FQNNGV. This CDR3 reads CASSPGSPVVHF. Here the CDR3 DNA reads TGTGCCAGCAGCCCCGGTTCCCCGGTCGTGCACTTC.